The T cell receptor beta chain described here comes from a study of T cells in Graves' hyperthyroidism and ophthalmopathy. Researchers amplified the TCR beta CDR3 regions from RNA transcripts. The HTBI set primed first-round TCR CDR3 RT-PCR. In TCRdb, the multiplex PCR reads were re-called with MiXCR into one record per CDR3 protein. Of some 700,000 distinct CDR3 sequences listed, roughly 17% are singletons. Per the germline V gene, CDR1 is GTSNPN and CDR2 is SVGIG (reference sequence). This CDR3 is built from 13 residues. The junction had 4 bases not matched to a gene; V was cut back by 3 bases and J by 7 bases.

Sequenced material: blood. The receptor was isolated from a middle-aged man with Graves' hyperthyroidism. The rearrangement uses TRBV30 and TRBJ1-4, with 8 bases matching TRBD1. The CDR3 is CAWRRQGREKLFF. Here the CDR3 DNA reads TGTGCCTGGAGAAGACAGGGGCGTGAAAAACTGTTTTTT.